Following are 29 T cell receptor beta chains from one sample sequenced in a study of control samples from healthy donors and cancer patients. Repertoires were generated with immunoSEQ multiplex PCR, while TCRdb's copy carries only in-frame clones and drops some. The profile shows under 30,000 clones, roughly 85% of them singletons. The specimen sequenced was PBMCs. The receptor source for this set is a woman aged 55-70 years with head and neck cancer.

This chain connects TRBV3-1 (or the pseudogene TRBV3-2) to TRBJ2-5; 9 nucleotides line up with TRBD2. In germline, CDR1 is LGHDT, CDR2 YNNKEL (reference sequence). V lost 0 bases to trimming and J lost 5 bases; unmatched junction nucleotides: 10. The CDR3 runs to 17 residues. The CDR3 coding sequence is TGTGCCAGCAGCCAAGATCCAGCGGGGGGTTCGAGGGAGACCCAGTACTTC. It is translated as CASSQDPAGGSRETQYF.

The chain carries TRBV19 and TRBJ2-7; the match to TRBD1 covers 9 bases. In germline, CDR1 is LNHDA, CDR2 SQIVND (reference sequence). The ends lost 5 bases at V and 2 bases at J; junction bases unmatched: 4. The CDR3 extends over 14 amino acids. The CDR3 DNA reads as TGTGCCAGTAGTTCCGGGACAGGGCCCTACGAGCAGTACTTC. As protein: CASSSGTGPYEQYF.

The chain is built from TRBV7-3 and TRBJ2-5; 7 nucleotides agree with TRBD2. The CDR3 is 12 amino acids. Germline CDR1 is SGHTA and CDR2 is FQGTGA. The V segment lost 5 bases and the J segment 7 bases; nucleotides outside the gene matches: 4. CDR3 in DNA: TGTGCCAGCAGCCCCTCGGGGGGGACCCAGTACTTC. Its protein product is CASSPSGGTQYF.

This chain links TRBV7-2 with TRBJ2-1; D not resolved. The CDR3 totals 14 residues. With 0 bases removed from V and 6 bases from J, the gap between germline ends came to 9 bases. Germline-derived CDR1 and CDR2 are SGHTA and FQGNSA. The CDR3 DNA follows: TGTGCCAGCAGCTTAGCCTCCCATAGCAATGAGCAGTTCTTC. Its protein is CASSLASHSNEQFF.

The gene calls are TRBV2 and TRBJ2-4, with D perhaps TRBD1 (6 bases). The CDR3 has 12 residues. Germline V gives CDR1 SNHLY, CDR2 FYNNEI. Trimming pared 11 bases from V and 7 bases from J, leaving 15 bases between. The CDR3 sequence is CAGGQDSNIQYF. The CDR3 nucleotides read TGTGCCGGGGGACAAGACAGTAACATTCAGTACTTC.

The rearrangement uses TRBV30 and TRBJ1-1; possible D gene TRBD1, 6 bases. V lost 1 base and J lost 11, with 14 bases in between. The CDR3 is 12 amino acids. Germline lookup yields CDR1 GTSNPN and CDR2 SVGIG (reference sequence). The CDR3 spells CAWSAGTGGAFF. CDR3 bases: TGTGCCTGGAGTGCAGGGACGGGGGGCGCTTTCTTT.

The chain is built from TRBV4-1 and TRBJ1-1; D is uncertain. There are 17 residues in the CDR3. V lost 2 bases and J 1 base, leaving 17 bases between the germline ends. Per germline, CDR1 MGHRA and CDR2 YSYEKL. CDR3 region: CASSQLFRDLRNTEAFF. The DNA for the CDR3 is TGCGCCAGCAGCCAACTGTTTCGCGACCTTCGGAACACTGAAGCTTTCTTT.

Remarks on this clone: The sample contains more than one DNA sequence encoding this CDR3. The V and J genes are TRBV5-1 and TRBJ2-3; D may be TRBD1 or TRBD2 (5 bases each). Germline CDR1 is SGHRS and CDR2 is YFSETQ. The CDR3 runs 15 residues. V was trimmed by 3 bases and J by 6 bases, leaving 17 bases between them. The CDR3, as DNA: TGCGCCAGCAGCTCCCGGGACCCCGCTTTCGATACGCAGTATTTT. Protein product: CASSSRDPAFDTQYF.

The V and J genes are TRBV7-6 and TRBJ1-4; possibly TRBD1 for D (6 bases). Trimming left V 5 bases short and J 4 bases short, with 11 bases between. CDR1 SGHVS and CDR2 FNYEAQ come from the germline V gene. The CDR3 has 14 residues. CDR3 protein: CASSGGQLNEKLFF. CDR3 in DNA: TGTGCCAGCAGCGGAGGACAGCTTAATGAAAAACTGTTTTTT.

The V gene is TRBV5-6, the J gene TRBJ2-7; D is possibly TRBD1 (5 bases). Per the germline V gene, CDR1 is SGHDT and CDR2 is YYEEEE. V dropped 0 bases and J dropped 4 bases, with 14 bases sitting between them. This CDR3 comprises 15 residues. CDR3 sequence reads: CASSLERWGPYEQYF. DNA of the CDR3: TGTGCCAGCAGCTTGGAACGTTGGGGCCCTTACGAGCAGTACTTC.

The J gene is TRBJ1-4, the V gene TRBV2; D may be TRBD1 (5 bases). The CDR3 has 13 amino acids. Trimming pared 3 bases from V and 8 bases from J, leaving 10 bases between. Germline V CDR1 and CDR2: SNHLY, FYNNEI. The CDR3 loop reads CASSDRDREKLFF. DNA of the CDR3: TGTGCCAGCAGTGACAGGGATCGCGAAAAACTGTTTTTT.

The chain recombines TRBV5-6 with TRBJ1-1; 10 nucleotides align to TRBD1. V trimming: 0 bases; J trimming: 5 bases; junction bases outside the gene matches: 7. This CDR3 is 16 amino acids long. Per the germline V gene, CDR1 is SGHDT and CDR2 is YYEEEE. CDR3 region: CASSLETGGLVTEAFF. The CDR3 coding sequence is TGTGCCAGCAGCTTGGAGACAGGGGGCCTTGTGACTGAAGCTTTCTTT.

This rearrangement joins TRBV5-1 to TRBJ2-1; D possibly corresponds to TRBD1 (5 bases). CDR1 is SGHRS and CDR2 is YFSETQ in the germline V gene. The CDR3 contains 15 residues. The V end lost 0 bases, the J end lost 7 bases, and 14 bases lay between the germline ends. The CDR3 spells CASSLGQGRWNEQFF. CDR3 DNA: TGCGCCAGCAGCTTGGGCCAGGGTCGGTGGAATGAGCAGTTCTTC. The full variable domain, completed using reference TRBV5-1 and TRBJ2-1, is KAGVTQTPRYLIKTRGQQVTLSCSPISGHRSVSWYQQTPGQGLQFLFEYFSETQRNKGNFPGRFSGRQFSNSRSEMNVSTLELGDSALYLCASSLGQGRWNEQFFGPGTRLTVL.

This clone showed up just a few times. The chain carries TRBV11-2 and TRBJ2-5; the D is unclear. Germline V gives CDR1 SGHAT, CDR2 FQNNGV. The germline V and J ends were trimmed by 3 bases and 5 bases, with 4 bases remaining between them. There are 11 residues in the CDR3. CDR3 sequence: CASSLQETQYF. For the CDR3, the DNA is TGTGCCAGCAGCTTGCAGGAGACCCAGTACTTC.

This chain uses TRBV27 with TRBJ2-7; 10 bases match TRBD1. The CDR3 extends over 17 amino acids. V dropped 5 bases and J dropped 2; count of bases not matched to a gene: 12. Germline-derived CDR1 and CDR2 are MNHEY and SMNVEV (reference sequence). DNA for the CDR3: TGTGCCAGCAGTGCCGGGACAGGGGCCGGCGAGCCCTACGAGCAGTACTTC. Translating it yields CASSAGTGAGEPYEQYF.

CDR3 protein: CASSPSRGSTGELFF. The CDR3 region has the DNA TGTGCCAGCTCGCCCAGCAGGGGCAGCACCGGGGAGCTGTTTTTT. The rearrangement joins TRBV18 to TRBJ2-2, with D maybe TRBD1 (6 bases). Germline lookup yields CDR1 KGHSH and CDR2 LQKENI. This CDR3 has 15 residues. V was cut by 6 bases and J by 4 bases, with 15 bases left in between.

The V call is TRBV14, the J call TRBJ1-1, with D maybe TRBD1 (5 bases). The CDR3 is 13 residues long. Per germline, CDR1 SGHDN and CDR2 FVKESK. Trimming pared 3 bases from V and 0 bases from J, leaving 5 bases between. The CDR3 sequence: CASSQTVNTEAFF. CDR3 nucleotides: TGTGCCAGCAGCCAGACAGTGAACACTGAAGCTTTCTTT.

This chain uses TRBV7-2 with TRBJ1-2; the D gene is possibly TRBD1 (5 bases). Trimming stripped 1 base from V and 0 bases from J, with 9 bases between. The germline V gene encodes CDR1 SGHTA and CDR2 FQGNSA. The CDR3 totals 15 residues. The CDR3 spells CASSLGDRPNYGYTF. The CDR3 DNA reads TGTGCCAGCAGCTTAGGGGACCGACCTAACTATGGCTACACCTTC.

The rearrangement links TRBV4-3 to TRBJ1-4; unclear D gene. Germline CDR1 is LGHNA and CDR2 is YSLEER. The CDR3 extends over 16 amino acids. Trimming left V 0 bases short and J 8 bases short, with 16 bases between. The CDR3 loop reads CASSQDRTPVGEKLFF. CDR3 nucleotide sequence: TGCGCCAGCAGCCAAGATCGCACCCCAGTGGGGGAAAAACTGTTTTTT.

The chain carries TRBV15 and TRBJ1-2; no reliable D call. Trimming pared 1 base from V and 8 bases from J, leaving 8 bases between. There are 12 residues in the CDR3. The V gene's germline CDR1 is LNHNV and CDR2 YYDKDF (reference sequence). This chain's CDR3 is CATSRARVGYTF. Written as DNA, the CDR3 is TGTGCCACCAGCAGAGCCCGGGTCGGCTACACCTTC.

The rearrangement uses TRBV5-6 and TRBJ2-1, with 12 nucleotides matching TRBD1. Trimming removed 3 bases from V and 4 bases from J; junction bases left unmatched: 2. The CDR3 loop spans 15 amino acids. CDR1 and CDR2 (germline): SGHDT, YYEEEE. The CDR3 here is CASSSGQGAYNEQFF. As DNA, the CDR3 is TGTGCCAGCAGCTCGGGACAGGGGGCTTACAATGAGCAGTTCTTC.

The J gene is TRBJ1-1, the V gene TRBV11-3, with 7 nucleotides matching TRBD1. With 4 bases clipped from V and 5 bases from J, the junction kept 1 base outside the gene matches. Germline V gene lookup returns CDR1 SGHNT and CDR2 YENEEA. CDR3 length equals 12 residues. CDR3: CASSYRGTEAFF. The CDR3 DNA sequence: TGTGCCAGCAGCTACAGGGGTACTGAAGCTTTCTTT. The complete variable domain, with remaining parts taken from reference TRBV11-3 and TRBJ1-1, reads EAGVVQSPRYKIIEKKQPVAFWCNPISGHNTLYWYLQNLGQGPELLIRYENEEAVDDSQLPKDRFSAERLKGVDSTLKIQPAELGDSAVYLCASSYRGTEAFFGQGTRLTVV.

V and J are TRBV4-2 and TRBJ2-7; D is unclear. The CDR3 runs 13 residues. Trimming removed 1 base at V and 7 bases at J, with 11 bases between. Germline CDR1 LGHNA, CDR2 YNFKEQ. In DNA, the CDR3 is TGTGCCAGCAGCCAAGCGCTCCTGAGAGAGCAGTACTTC. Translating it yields CASSQALLREQYF.

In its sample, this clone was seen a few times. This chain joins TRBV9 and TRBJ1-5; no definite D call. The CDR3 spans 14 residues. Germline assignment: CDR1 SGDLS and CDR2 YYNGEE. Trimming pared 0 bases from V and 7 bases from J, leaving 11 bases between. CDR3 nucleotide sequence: TGTGCCAGCAGCGTAGGAGGGTATGGACAGCCCCAGCATTTT. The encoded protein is CASSVGGYGQPQHF.

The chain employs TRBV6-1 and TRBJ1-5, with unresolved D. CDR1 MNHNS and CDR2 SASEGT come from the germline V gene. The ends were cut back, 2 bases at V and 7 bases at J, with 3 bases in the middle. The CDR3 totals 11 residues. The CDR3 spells CASSETQPQHF. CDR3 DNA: TGTGCCAGCAGTGAAACACAGCCCCAGCATTTT.

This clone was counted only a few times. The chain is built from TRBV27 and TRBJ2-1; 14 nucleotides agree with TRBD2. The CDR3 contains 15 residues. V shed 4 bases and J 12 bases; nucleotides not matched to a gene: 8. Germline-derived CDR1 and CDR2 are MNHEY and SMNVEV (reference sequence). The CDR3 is CASSSLGLAGVGQFF. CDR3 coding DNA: TGTGCCAGCAGTTCCTTGGGACTAGCGGGAGTCGGGCAGTTCTTC.

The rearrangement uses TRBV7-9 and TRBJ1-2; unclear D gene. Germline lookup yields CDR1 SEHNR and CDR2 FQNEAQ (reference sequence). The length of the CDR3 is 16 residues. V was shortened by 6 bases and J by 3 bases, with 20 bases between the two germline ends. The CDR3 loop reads CASSPINQEVDYGYTF. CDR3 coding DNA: TGTGCCAGCAGTCCCATTAACCAGGAAGTTGACTATGGCTACACCTTC. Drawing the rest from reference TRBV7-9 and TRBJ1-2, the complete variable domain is DTGVSQNPRHKITKRGQNVTFRCDPISEHNRLYWYRQTLGQGPEFLTYFQNEAQLEKSRLLSDRFSAERPKGSFSTLEIQRTEQGDSAMYLCASSPINQEVDYGYTFGSGTRLTVV.

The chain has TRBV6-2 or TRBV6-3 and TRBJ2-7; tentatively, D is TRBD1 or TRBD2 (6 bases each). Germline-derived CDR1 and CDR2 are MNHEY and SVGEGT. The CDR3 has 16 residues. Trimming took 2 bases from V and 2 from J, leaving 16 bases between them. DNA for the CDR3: TGTGCCAGCAGTTACAACAGGGAGGAGGTTCCCTACGAGCAGTACTTC. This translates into CASSYNREEVPYEQYF.

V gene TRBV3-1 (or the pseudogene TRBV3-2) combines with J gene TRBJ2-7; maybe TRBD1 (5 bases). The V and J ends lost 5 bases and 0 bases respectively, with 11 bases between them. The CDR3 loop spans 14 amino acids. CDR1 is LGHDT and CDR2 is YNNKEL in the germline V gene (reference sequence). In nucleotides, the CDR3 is TGTGCCAGCAGCGCGCAGGGATTCTCCTACGAGCAGTACTTC. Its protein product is CASSAQGFSYEQYF.